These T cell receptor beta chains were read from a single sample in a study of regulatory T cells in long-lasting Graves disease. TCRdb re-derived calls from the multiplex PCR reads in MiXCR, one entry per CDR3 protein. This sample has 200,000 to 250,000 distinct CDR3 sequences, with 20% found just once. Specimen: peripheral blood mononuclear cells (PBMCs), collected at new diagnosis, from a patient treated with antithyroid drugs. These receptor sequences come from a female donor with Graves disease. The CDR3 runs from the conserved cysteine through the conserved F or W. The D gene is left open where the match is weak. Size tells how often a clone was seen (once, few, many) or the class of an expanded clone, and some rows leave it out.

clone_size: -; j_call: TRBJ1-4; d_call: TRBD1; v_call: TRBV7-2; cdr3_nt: TGTGCCAGCAGCTTACGCAGGGGGGATGAAAAACTGTTTTTT; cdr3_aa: CASSLRRGDEKLFF
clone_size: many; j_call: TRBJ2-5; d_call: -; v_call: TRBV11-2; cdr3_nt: TGTGCCAGCAGCTTACACGAGACCCAGTACTTC; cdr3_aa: CASSLHETQYF
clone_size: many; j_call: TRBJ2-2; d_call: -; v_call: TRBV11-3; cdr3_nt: TGTGCCAGCAGCTTAGGGGACCGTCACACCGGGGAGCTGTTTTTT; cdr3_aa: CASSLGDRHTGELFF
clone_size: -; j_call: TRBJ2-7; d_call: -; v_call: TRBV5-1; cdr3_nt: TGTGCCAGCAGCTCGACAGACTCCCACGAGCAGTACTTC; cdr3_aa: CASSSTDSHEQYF
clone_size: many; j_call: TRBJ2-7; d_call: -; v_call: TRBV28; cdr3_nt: TGTGCCAGCAGTTTGTTCGGGACACCCGGATTCTACGAGCAGTACTTC; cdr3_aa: CASSLFGTPGFYEQYF
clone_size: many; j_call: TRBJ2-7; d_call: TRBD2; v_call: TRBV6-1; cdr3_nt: TGTGCCAGCAGAGTAGCGGGAAGATACGAGCAGTACTTC; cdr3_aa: CASRVAGRYEQYF
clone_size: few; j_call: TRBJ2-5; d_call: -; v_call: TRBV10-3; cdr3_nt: TGTGCCATCAGTGAGGGACAAGAAGAAGAGACCCAGTACTTC; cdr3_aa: CAISEGQEEETQYF
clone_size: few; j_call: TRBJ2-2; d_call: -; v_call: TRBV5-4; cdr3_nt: TGTGCCAGCAGCCCACAGGGAAACGGGGAGCTGTTTTTT; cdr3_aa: CASSPQGNGELFF
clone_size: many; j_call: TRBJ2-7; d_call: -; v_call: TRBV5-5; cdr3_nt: TGTGCCAGCTCTTCGACCGACTCCTACGAGCAGTACTTC; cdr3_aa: CASSSTDSYEQYF
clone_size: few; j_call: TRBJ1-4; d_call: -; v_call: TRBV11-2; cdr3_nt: TGTGCCAGCAGCTCCAGGGGTGGGGGCGAAAAACTGTTTTTT; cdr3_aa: CASSSRGGGEKLFF
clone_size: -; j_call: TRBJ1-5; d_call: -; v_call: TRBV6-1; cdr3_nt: TGTGCCAGCAGTACCGATAATCAGCCCCAGCATTTT; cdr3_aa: CASSTDNQPQHF
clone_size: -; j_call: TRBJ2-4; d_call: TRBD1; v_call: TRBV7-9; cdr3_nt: TGTGCCAGCAGCCTCGGGACAGTCAGCTTGGGGGCCAAAAACATTCAGTACTTC; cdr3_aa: CASSLGTVSLGAKNIQYF
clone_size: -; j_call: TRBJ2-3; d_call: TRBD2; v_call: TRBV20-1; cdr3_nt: TGCAGTGCTAGAGAAGATCCCGGGACTAGCGGTCCGACAGATACGCAGTATTTT; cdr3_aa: CSAREDPGTSGPTDTQYF
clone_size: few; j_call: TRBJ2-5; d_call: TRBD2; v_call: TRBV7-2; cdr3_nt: TGTGCCAGCAGCTTATACGCGGGGGGGAGGGAGACCCAGTACTTC; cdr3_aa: CASSLYAGGRETQYF